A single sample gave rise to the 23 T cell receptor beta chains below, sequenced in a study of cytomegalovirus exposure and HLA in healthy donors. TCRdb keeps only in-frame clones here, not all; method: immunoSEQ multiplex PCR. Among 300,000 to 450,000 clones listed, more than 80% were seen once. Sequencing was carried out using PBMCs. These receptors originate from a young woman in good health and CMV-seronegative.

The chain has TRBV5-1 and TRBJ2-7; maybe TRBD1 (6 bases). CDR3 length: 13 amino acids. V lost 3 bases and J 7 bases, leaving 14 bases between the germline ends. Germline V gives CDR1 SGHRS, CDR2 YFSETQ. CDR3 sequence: CASSSTGSGEQYF. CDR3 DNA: TGCGCCAGCAGCTCAACAGGGTCAGGGGAGCAGTACTTC. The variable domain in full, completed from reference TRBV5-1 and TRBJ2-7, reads KAGVTQTPRYLIKTRGQQVTLSCSPISGHRSVSWYQQTPGQGLQFLFEYFSETQRNKGNFPGRFSGRQFSNSRSEMNVSTLELGDSALYLCASSSTGSGEQYFGPGTRLTVT.

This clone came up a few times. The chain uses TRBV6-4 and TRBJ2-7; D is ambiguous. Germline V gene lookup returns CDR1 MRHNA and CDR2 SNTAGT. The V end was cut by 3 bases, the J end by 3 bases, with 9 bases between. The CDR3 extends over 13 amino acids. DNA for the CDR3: TGTGCCAGCAGTGAGGGCTTAAGCTACGAGCAGTACTTC. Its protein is CASSEGLSYEQYF.

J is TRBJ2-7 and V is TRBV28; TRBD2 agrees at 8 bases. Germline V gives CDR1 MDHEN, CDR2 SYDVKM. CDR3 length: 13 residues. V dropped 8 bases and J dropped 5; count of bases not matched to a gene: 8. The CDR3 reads CASQTGGAHEQYF. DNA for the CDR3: TGTGCCAGCCAAACGGGGGGGGCTCACGAGCAGTACTTC. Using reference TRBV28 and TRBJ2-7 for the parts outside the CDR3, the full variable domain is DVKVTQSSRYLVKRTGEKVFLECVQDMDHENMFWYRQDPGLGLRLIYFSYDVKMKEKGDIPEGYSVSREKKERFSLILESASTNQTSMYLCASQTGGAHEQYFGPGTRLTVT.

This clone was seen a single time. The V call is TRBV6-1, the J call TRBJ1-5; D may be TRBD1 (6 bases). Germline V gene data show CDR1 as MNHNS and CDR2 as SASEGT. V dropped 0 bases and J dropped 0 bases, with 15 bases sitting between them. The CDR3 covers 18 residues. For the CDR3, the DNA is TGTGCCAGCAGTGAAGCGCAAACGGACAGCTATAGCAATCAGCCCCAGCATTTT. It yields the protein CASSEAQTDSYSNQPQHF.

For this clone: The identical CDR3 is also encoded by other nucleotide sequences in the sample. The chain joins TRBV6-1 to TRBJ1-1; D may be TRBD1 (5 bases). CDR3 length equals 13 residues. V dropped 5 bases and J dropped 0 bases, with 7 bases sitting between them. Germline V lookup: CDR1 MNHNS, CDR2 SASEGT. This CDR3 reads CASSRGMNTEAFF. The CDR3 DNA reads TGTGCCAGCAGTAGGGGTATGAACACTGAAGCTTTCTTT.

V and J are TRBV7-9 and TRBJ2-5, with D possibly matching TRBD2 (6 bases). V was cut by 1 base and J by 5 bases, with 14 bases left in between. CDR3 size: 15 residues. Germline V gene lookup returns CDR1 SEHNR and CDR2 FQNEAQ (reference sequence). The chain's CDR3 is CASSLGEPSGETQYF. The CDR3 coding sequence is TGTGCCAGCAGCTTAGGGGAGCCCAGCGGGGAGACCCAGTACTTC.

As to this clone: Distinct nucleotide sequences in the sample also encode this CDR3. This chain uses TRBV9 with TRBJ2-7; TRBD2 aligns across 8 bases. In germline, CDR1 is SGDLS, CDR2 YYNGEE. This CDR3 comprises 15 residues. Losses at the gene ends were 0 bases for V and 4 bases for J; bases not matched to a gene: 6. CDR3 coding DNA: TGTGCCAGCAGCGTAGGTGCCGGGGGGGCTTACGAGCAGTACTTC. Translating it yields CASSVGAGGAYEQYF. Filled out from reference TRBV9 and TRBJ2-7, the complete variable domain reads DSGVTQTPKHLITATGQRVTLRCSPRSGDLSVYWYQQSLDQGLQFLIQYYNGEERAKGNILERFSAQQFPDLHSELNLSSLELGDSALYFCASSVGAGGAYEQYFGPGTRLTVT.

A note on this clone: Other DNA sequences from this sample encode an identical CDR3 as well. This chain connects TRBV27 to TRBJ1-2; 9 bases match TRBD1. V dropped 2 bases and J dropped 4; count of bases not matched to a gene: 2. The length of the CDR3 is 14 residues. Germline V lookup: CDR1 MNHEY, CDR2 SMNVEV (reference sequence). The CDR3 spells CASSLDRGGYGYTF. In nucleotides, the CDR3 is TGTGCCAGCAGTTTAGACAGGGGGGGCTATGGCTACACCTTC.

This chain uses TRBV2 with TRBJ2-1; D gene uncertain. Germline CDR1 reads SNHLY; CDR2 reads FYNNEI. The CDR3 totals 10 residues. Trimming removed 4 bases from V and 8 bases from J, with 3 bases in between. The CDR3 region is CASSVYEQFF. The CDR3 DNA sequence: TGTGCCAGCAGTGTCTATGAGCAGTTCTTC.

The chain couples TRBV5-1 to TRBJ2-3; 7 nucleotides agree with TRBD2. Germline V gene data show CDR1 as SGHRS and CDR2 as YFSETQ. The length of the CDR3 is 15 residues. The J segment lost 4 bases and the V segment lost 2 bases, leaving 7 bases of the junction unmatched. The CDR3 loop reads CASSLGGSTADTQYF. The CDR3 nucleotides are TGCGCCAGCAGCTTAGGCGGGAGTACTGCAGATACGCAGTATTTT.

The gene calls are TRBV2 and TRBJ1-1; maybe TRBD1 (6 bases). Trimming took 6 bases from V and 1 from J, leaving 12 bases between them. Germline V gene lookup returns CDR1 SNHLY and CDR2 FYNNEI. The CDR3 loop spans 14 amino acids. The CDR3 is CASRWDTSNTEAFF. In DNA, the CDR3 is TGTGCCAGCAGGTGGGACACGTCGAACACTGAAGCTTTCTTT.

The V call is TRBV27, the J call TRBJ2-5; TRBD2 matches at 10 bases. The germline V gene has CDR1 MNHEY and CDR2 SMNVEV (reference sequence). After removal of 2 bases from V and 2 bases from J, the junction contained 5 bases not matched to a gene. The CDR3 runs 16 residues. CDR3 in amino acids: CASSLIQRGGQETQYF. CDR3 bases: TGTGCCAGCAGTTTAATTCAGCGGGGGGGACAAGAGACCCAGTACTTC.

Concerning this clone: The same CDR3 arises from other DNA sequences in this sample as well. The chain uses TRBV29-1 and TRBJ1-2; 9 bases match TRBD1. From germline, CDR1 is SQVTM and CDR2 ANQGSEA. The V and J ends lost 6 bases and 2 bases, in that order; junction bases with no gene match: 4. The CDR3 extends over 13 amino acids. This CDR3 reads CSVRTGENYGYTF. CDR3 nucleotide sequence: TGCAGCGTGAGGACAGGGGAAAACTATGGCTACACCTTC.

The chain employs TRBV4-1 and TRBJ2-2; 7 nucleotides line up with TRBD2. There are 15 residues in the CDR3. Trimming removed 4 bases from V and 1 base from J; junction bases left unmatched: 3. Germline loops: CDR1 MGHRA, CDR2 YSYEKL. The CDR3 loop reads CASSPGRRNTGELFF. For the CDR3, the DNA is TGCGCCAGCAGCCCCGGGAGGAGGAACACCGGGGAGCTGTTTTTT.

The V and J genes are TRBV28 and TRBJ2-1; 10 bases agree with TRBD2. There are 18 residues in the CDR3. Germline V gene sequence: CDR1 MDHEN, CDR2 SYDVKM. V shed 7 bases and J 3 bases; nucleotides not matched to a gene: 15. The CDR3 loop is CASTLSRLAGFSYNEQFF. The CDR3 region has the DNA TGTGCCAGCACCTTATCCAGACTAGCGGGTTTCAGCTACAATGAGCAGTTCTTC.

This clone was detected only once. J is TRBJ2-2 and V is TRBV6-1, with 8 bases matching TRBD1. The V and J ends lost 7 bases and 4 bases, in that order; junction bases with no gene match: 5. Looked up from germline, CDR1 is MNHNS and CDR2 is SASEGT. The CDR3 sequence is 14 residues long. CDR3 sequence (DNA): TGTGCCAGCACCGGACAGGGCGCCACCGGGGAGCTGTTTTTT. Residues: CASTGQGATGELFF.

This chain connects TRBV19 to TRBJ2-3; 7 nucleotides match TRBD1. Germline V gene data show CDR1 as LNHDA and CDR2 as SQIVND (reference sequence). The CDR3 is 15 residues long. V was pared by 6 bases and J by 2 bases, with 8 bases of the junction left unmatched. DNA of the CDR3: TGTGCCAGTAGCCCGGGACAGATATACACAGATACGCAGTATTTT. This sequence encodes CASSPGQIYTDTQYF.

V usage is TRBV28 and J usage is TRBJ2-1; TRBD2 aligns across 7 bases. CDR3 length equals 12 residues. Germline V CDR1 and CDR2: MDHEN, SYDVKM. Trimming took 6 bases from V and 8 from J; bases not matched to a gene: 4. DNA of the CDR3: TGTGCCAGCAGCCAAACTAGCGATGAGCAGTTCTTC. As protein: CASSQTSDEQFF.

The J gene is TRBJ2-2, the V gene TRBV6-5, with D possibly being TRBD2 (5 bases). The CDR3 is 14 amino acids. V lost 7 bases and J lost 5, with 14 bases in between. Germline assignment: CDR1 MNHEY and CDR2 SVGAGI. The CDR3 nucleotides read TGTGCCAGCATATTACTAGGCGGAACCGGGGAGCTGTTTTTT. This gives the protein CASILLGGTGELFF.

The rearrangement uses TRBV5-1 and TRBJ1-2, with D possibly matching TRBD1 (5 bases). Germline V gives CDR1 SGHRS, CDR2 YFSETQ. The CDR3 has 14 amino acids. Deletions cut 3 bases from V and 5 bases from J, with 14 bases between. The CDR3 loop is CASSSQEPAYGYTF. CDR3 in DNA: TGCGCCAGCAGCTCACAGGAACCGGCGTATGGCTACACCTTC.

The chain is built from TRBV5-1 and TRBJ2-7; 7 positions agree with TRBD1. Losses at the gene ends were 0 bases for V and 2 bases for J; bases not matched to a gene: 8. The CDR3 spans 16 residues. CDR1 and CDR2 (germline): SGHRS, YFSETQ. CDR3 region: CASSLGIGQVPYEQYF. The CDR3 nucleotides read TGCGCCAGCAGCTTGGGGATAGGACAGGTCCCCTACGAGCAGTACTTC. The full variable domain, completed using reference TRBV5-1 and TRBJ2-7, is KAGVTQTPRYLIKTRGQQVTLSCSPISGHRSVSWYQQTPGQGLQFLFEYFSETQRNKGNFPGRFSGRQFSNSRSEMNVSTLELGDSALYLCASSLGIGQVPYEQYFGPGTRLTVT.

The CDR3 spells CASLLGTNEKLFF. The CDR3 DNA sequence: TGTGCCAGCTTATTGGGCACTAATGAAAAACTGTTTTTT. The chain joins TRBV2 to TRBJ1-4; unclear D gene. V lost 8 bases, J lost 2 bases, and 9 bases lay in between. Germline lookup yields CDR1 SNHLY and CDR2 FYNNEI. CDR3 length equals 13 residues. Complete variable domain (other parts from reference TRBV2 and TRBJ1-4): EPEVTQTPSHQVTQMGQEVILRCVPISNHLYFYWYRQILGQKVEFLVSFYNNEISEKSEIFDDQFSVERPDGSNFTLKIRSTKLEDSAMYFCASLLGTNEKLFFGSGTQLSVL.

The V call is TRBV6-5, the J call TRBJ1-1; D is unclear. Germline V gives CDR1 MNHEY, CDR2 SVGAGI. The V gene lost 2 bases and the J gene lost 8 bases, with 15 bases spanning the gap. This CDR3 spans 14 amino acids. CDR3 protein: CASSYVPGKDEAFF. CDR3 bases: TGTGCCAGCAGTTACGTTCCCGGGAAAGACGAAGCTTTCTTT.